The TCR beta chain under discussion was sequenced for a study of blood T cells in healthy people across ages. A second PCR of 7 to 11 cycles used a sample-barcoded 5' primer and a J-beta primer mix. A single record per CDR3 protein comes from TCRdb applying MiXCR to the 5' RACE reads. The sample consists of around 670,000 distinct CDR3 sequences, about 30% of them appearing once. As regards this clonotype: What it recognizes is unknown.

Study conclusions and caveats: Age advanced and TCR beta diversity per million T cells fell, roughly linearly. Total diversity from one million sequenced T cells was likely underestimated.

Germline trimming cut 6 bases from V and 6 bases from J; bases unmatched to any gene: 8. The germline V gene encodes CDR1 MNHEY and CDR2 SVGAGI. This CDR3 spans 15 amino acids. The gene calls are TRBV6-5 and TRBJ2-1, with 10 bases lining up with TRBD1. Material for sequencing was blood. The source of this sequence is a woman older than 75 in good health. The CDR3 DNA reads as TGTGCCAGCAGATCGACAGGGGGCTATGGCAATGAGCAGTTCTTC. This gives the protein CASRSTGGYGNEQFF.